This T cell receptor beta chain was recorded in a study of cytomegalovirus exposure and HLA in healthy donors. Study-level points and caveats: Follow-up analysis seemed to connect common viral pathogens with several of the most significant clusters identified. CMV serostatus was the sole immune exposure information available. Equally common other TCR beta chains were less clonally expanded than HLA-associated ones, a later analysis found.

V dropped 5 bases and J dropped 6; count of bases not matched to a gene: 9. Germline V gene data show CDR1 as MRHNA and CDR2 as SNTAGT. This CDR3 has 16 amino acids. It was with 60 Vbeta and 13 Jbeta primers that the PCR ran. Using immunoSEQ multiplex PCR, the repertoire was profiled, and TCRdb retains in-frame clones only, with some absent. The data contain 100,000 to 120,000 clones, 70% to 75% of them singletons. Notes on this clone: The antigen is not known.

This TCR was recovered from a man aged 40-49 years in good health and CMV-seronegative. The rearrangement links TRBV6-4 to TRBJ2-1; 11 bases align to TRBD2. The sequenced sample consisted of PBMCs. The CDR3 sequence is CASSFLTSGRRNEQFF. CDR3 bases: TGTGCCAGCAGTTTCCTTACTAGCGGGAGACGCAATGAGCAGTTCTTC.